In this sample, the clone carrying this T cell receptor beta chain turned up many times. This record comes from a study of spatial heterogeneity in lung cancer. Study overall: Within raw reads, each unique TCR and UMI combination appeared on average more than ten times.

Documented time point: sample taken at primary tumor resection. Samples came from some 71 TRACERx patients with untreated early-stage lung cancer. The input material, whole RNA from tumor, nontumor lung or frozen PBMC, was sequenced unsorted. TCRdb re-called the 5' RACE reads with MiXCR, one entry per CDR3 protein. The top ten hold roughly 28% of the sample, which has around 11,000 distinct CDR3 sequences, over 6% seen once. This CDR3 has 11 residues. V was trimmed by 2 bases and J by 2 bases, leaving 0 bases between them. From germline, CDR1 is SGHRS and CDR2 YFSETQ. The chain is built from TRBV5-1 and TRBJ2-3, with D uncertain. The clonotype was recovered from a male donor with early-stage non-small cell lung cancer. The sequences come from PBMCs, collected at surgery. CDR3: CASSFTDTQYF. CDR3 nucleotides: TGCGCCAGCAGCTTCACAGATACGCAGTATTTT.